This T cell receptor beta chain appears in the sequencing data of a study of T cells in Graves' hyperthyroidism and ophthalmopathy. V was trimmed by 4 bases and J by 0 bases, leaving 18 bases between them. The germline CDR1 and CDR2 sequences are MDHEN and SYDVKM. CDR3 size: 17 residues. Amplification yielded TCR beta CDR3 regions, with RNA transcripts as the source. Initially, a first-round RT-PCR of the TCR CDR3 employed the HTBI primer set. Each CDR3 protein is one row after TCRdb ran MiXCR on the multiplex PCR reads. Of fewer than 250,000 distinct CDR3 sequences in the sample, more than 20% were seen once.

The sequenced material came from blood. This receptor was obtained from a woman in her forties with Graves' ophthalmopathy. The V gene is TRBV28, the J gene TRBJ2-5; D unresolved. CDR3 in DNA: TGTGCCAGCAGTTCGCCGGGTCTCCGGACGTACCAAGAGACCCAGTACTTC. Amino acid sequence: CASSSPGLRTYQETQYF. The full variable domain, rest sourced from reference TRBV28 and TRBJ2-5, is DVKVTQSSRYLVKRTGEKVFLECVQDMDHENMFWYRQDPGLGLRLIYFSYDVKMKEKGDIPEGYSVSREKKERFSLILESASTNQTSMYLCASSSPGLRTYQETQYFGPGTRLLVL.